Listed below are T cell receptor beta chains from one sample, sequenced in a study of cytomegalovirus exposure and HLA in healthy donors. The method was immunoSEQ multiplex PCR; TCRdb's version includes in-frame clones alone and lacks a portion of them. This repertoire shows about 120,000 clones, around 86% found once; its top ten account for 2% to 2.5%. The sequencing input was PBMCs. Receptors were obtained from a woman between 18 and 29 years old in good health and CMV-seronegative. Each CDR3 is given with its conserved first and last residue. Fields, in order: CDR3 protein, CDR3 DNA, clone size, V gene, D gene, J gene. A D gene is named only where the DNA matches it firmly. Rows give clone size only sometimes, using once, few, many, or a class for an expanded clone.

cdr3_aa: CASSTRTGINYGYTF
cdr3_nt: TGTGCCAGTAGTACAAGAACGGGGATTAACTATGGCTACACCTTC
clone_size: .
v_call: TRBV19
d_call: .
j_call: TRBJ1-2

cdr3_aa: CASGGLVGAYNEQFF
cdr3_nt: TGTGCCAGCGGCGGACTAGTGGGGGCCTACAATGAGCAGTTCTTC
clone_size: .
v_call: TRBV6-5
d_call: TRBD2
j_call: TRBJ2-1

cdr3_aa: CASSLGTGGTNEKLFF
cdr3_nt: TGTGCCAGCAGCTTAGGGACAGGGGGCACTAATGAAAAACTGTTTTTT
clone_size: .
v_call: TRBV11-2
d_call: TRBD1
j_call: TRBJ1-4

cdr3_aa: CASSSPQGLWREWGDTQYF
cdr3_nt: TGTGCCAGCAGCTCCCCCCAGGGTCTCTGGCGGGAGTGGGGAGATACGCAGTATTTT
clone_size: .
v_call: TRBV9
d_call: TRBD2
j_call: TRBJ2-3

cdr3_aa: CASSPTRQSGELFF
cdr3_nt: TGTGCCAGCAGCCCGACTCGGCAGTCCGGGGAGCTGTTTTTT
clone_size: once
v_call: TRBV9
d_call: .
j_call: TRBJ2-2

cdr3_aa: CASSPASPRLALDEQFF
cdr3_nt: TGTGCCAGCAGTCCCGCCTCACCGAGACTAGCGCTCGATGAGCAGTTCTTC
clone_size: .
v_call: TRBV28
d_call: TRBD2
j_call: TRBJ2-1

cdr3_aa: CASSFGGPNTGELFF
cdr3_nt: TGTGCTAGCAGCTTTGGGGGCCCGAACACCGGGGAGCTGTTTTTT
clone_size: .
v_call: TRBV7-7
d_call: .
j_call: TRBJ2-2

cdr3_aa: CASSSVPPNVLTF
cdr3_nt: TGTGCCAGCAGCTCCGTTCCCCCCAACGTCCTGACTTTC
clone_size: once
v_call: TRBV5-6
d_call: .
j_call: TRBJ2-6

cdr3_aa: CASSLPGHAISYEQYF
cdr3_nt: TGTGCCAGCAGCCTCCCCGGACACGCCATCTCCTACGAGCAGTACTTC
clone_size: .
v_call: TRBV14
d_call: .
j_call: TRBJ2-7

cdr3_aa: CASSLRYWAGSSYNEQFF
cdr3_nt: TGTGCCAGCAGCTTGAGGTACTGGGCTGGGAGCTCCTACAATGAGCAGTTCTTC
clone_size: .
v_call: TRBV11-3
d_call: .
j_call: TRBJ2-1

cdr3_aa: CASSPTYGRPSYEQYF
cdr3_nt: TGTGCCAGCAGCCCGACGTATGGGAGGCCGTCCTACGAGCAGTACTTC
clone_size: once
v_call: TRBV7-2
d_call: .
j_call: TRBJ2-7

cdr3_aa: CASSLGAGGYEQYF
cdr3_nt: TGTGCTAGCAGCTTAGGTGCAGGGGGCTACGAGCAGTACTTC
clone_size: .
v_call: TRBV7-7
d_call: TRBD1
j_call: TRBJ2-7

cdr3_aa: CASSLEEVGEQYF
cdr3_nt: TGTGCCAGCAGCTTGGAGGAGGTGGGCGAGCAGTACTTC
clone_size: .
v_call: TRBV5-4
d_call: .
j_call: TRBJ2-7

cdr3_aa: CASSLRGGGSSSGANVLTF
cdr3_nt: TGTGCCAGCAGCCTTAGAGGGGGCGGCTCCAGCTCTGGGGCCAACGTCCTGACTTTC
clone_size: few
v_call: TRBV7-8
d_call: TRBD1
j_call: TRBJ2-6

cdr3_aa: CASILEQGVISESDEQFF
cdr3_nt: TGTGCCAGCATCCTGGAACAGGGGGTCATAAGTGAGAGCGATGAGCAGTTCTTC
clone_size: .
v_call: TRBV7-8
d_call: TRBD1
j_call: TRBJ2-1

cdr3_aa: CASSLDLGGETGELFF
cdr3_nt: TGCGCCAGCAGCTTGGATTTGGGAGGGGAAACCGGGGAGCTGTTTTTT
clone_size: .
v_call: TRBV5-1
d_call: TRBD2
j_call: TRBJ2-2

cdr3_aa: CSVAEGLSYEQYF
cdr3_nt: TGCAGCGTTGCGGAGGGCCTTTCCTACGAGCAGTACTTC
clone_size: .
v_call: TRBV29-1
d_call: .
j_call: TRBJ2-7

cdr3_aa: CASSQDVSDHTDTQYF
cdr3_nt: TGTGCCAGCAGCCAAGACGTAAGCGACCACACAGATACGCAGTATTTT
clone_size: .
v_call: TRBV4-2
d_call: .
j_call: TRBJ2-3

cdr3_aa: CASSEYLGALTGEQYF
cdr3_nt: TGTGCCAGCAGTGAATATCTTGGGGCCCTGACTGGAGAGCAGTACTTC
clone_size: .
v_call: TRBV25-1
d_call: .
j_call: TRBJ2-7

cdr3_aa: CASSQGQGAYEQYF
cdr3_nt: TGTGCCAGCAGCCAGGGGCAGGGGGCCTACGAGCAGTACTTC
clone_size: .
v_call: TRBV14
d_call: TRBD1
j_call: TRBJ2-7

cdr3_aa: CASSQGFMTDTQYF
cdr3_nt: TGCGCCAGCAGTCAGGGGTTTATGACAGATACGCAGTATTTT
clone_size: .
v_call: TRBV10-1
d_call: .
j_call: TRBJ2-3

cdr3_aa: CASSQWEGKNEQFF
cdr3_nt: TGTGCCAGTAGCCAGTGGGAGGGTAAGAATGAGCAGTTCTTC
clone_size: .
v_call: TRBV19
d_call: TRBD2
j_call: TRBJ2-1

cdr3_aa: CASSGVPGAYFSTEAFF
cdr3_nt: TGTGCCAGCAGCGGGGTACCGGGAGCCTACTTTAGCACTGAAGCTTTCTTT
clone_size: .
v_call: TRBV9
d_call: .
j_call: TRBJ1-1

cdr3_aa: CASSEGGYGRGTYEQYF
cdr3_nt: TGTGCCAGCAGTGAGGGGGGTTACGGGAGGGGAACCTACGAGCAGTACTTC
clone_size: .
v_call: TRBV6-1
d_call: TRBD2
j_call: TRBJ2-7

cdr3_aa: CASRPTAGGSYNEQFF
cdr3_nt: TGTGCCAGCAGGCCCACAGCGGGGGGATCCTACAATGAGCAGTTCTTC
clone_size: once
v_call: TRBV5-8
d_call: TRBD2
j_call: TRBJ2-1

cdr3_aa: CASTQGQGYEQYF
cdr3_nt: TGCGCCAGCACTCAAGGACAGGGCTACGAGCAGTACTTC
clone_size: .
v_call: TRBV23-1
d_call: TRBD1
j_call: TRBJ2-7

cdr3_aa: CASSQRAGEHSGANVLTF
cdr3_nt: TGTGCCAGCAGCCAACGGGCAGGGGAACACTCTGGGGCCAACGTCCTGACTTTC
clone_size: .
v_call: TRBV7-9
d_call: .
j_call: TRBJ2-6

cdr3_aa: CATSSFVRSYGYTF
cdr3_nt: TGTGCCACCAGCAGTTTTGTACGGTCATATGGCTACACCTTC
clone_size: .
v_call: TRBV15
d_call: .
j_call: TRBJ1-2

cdr3_aa: CASSPLAGVSPFF
cdr3_nt: TGTGCCAGCAGTCCACTAGCGGGAGTCTCGCCGTTCTTC
clone_size: .
v_call: TRBV14
d_call: TRBD2
j_call: TRBJ2-1

cdr3_aa: CASSEIGAQGSSGANVLTF
cdr3_nt: TGTGCCAGCAGTGAAATTGGTGCGCAGGGGTCCTCTGGGGCCAACGTCCTGACTTTC
clone_size: .
v_call: TRBV21-1
d_call: .
j_call: TRBJ2-6

cdr3_aa: CASSPEGLAGGRYEQYF
cdr3_nt: TGTGCCAGCAGCCCCGAGGGACTAGCGGGAGGCAGATACGAGCAGTACTTC
clone_size: .
v_call: TRBV7-9
d_call: TRBD2
j_call: TRBJ2-7

cdr3_aa: CASSLAGRVSMNEQFF
cdr3_nt: TGCGCCAGCAGCTTGGCCGGGAGGGTGAGTATGAATGAGCAGTTCTTC
clone_size: .
v_call: TRBV5-1
d_call: TRBD2
j_call: TRBJ2-1

cdr3_aa: CASSFLTEMNTEAFF
cdr3_nt: TGTGCCAGCAGCTTTTTGACGGAGATGAACACTGAAGCTTTCTTT
clone_size: .
v_call: TRBV5-6
d_call: .
j_call: TRBJ1-1

cdr3_aa: CASSVEGTPTNEKLFF
cdr3_nt: TGTGCCAGCAGCGTAGAAGGGACACCAACTAATGAAAAACTGTTTTTT
clone_size: .
v_call: TRBV9
d_call: .
j_call: TRBJ1-4

cdr3_aa: CASSPRPPDRGDPGKLFF
cdr3_nt: TGTGCCAGCTCACCGCGCCCCCCCGACAGGGGGGATCCCGGAAAACTGTTTTTT
clone_size: .
v_call: TRBV18
d_call: TRBD1
j_call: TRBJ1-4

cdr3_aa: CARGGLICTQYF
cdr3_nt: TGTGCCAGGGGGGGACTGATATGTACCCAGTACTTC
clone_size: .
v_call: TRBV28
d_call: .
j_call: TRBJ2-5

cdr3_aa: CASSPKWTGSSYEQYF
cdr3_nt: TGCGCCAGCAGCCCTAAATGGACAGGGTCCAGCTACGAGCAGTACTTC
clone_size: once
v_call: TRBV4-1
d_call: TRBD1
j_call: TRBJ2-7

cdr3_aa: CASSEEVTVGTYEQYF
cdr3_nt: TGTGCCAGCAGTGAAGAAGTCACAGTGGGTACCTACGAGCAGTACTTC
clone_size: .
v_call: TRBV6-1
d_call: .
j_call: TRBJ2-7

cdr3_aa: CASSPRTSGGKSYNEQFF
cdr3_nt: TGTGCCAGCAGCCCCCGGACTAGCGGAGGTAAATCCTACAATGAGCAGTTCTTC
clone_size: .
v_call: TRBV7-9
d_call: TRBD2
j_call: TRBJ2-1

cdr3_aa: CSVVTVLRSSYEQYF
cdr3_nt: TGCAGCGTCGTGACAGTTTTGAGGAGCTCCTACGAGCAGTACTTC
clone_size: .
v_call: TRBV29-1
d_call: .
j_call: TRBJ2-7

cdr3_aa: CASSLYGTNEKLFF
cdr3_nt: TGTGCCAGCAGTTTATACGGGACTAATGAAAAACTGTTTTTT
clone_size: .
v_call: TRBV27
d_call: .
j_call: TRBJ1-4

cdr3_aa: CASSFPGLAGGSSYEQYF
cdr3_nt: TGTGCCAGCAGCTTCCCGGGACTAGCGGGAGGGTCATCCTACGAGCAGTACTTC
clone_size: .
v_call: TRBV7-9
d_call: TRBD2
j_call: TRBJ2-7

cdr3_aa: CASSRTGRTYEQYF
cdr3_nt: TGTGCCAGCAGTAGGACAGGGAGGACCTACGAGCAGTACTTC
clone_size: once
v_call: TRBV27
d_call: TRBD1
j_call: TRBJ2-7

cdr3_aa: CASSPAGTLNTEAFF
cdr3_nt: TGTGCCAGCTCACCAGCCGGGACACTGAACACTGAAGCTTTCTTT
clone_size: .
v_call: TRBV18
d_call: .
j_call: TRBJ1-1

cdr3_aa: CASSGDGGTINTDTQYF
cdr3_nt: TGTGCCAGCAGCGGTGACGGTGGGACTATTAACACAGATACGCAGTATTTT
clone_size: .
v_call: TRBV9
d_call: TRBD2
j_call: TRBJ2-3

cdr3_aa: CASREGDPYEQYF
cdr3_nt: TGTGCCAGCAGAGAGGGGGACCCCTACGAGCAGTACTTC
clone_size: .
v_call: TRBV6-1
d_call: .
j_call: TRBJ2-7

cdr3_aa: CASSLAGVNTEAFF
cdr3_nt: TGTGCCAGCAGCTTAGCGGGGGTGAACACTGAAGCTTTCTTT
clone_size: .
v_call: TRBV7-3
d_call: .
j_call: TRBJ1-1

cdr3_aa: CASSIEGFYNEQFF
cdr3_nt: TGTGCCAGTAGTATAGAGGGCTTCTACAATGAGCAGTTCTTC
clone_size: .
v_call: TRBV19
d_call: .
j_call: TRBJ2-1

cdr3_aa: CASSPGLAGNEQFF
cdr3_nt: TGCGCCAGCAGTCCGGGACTAGCGGGTAATGAGCAGTTCTTC
clone_size: .
v_call: TRBV10-1
d_call: TRBD2
j_call: TRBJ2-1

cdr3_aa: CASSLRAGYSYEQYF
cdr3_nt: TGTGCCAGCAGTTTACGGGCGGGTTACTCCTACGAGCAGTACTTC
clone_size: .
v_call: TRBV28
d_call: .
j_call: TRBJ2-7

cdr3_aa: CAIAGDSSYEQYF
cdr3_nt: TGTGCCATCGCCGGGGACAGCTCCTACGAGCAGTACTTC
clone_size: .
v_call: TRBV10-3
d_call: TRBD1
j_call: TRBJ2-7

cdr3_aa: CASSFWARTGELFF
cdr3_nt: TGTGCCAGCAGTTTTTGGGCACGCACCGGGGAGCTGTTTTTT
clone_size: .
v_call: TRBV27
d_call: .
j_call: TRBJ2-2

cdr3_aa: CASQLQGGNQPQHF
cdr3_nt: TGTGCCAGCCAACTTCAGGGCGGCAATCAGCCCCAGCATTTT
clone_size: .
v_call: TRBV2
d_call: .
j_call: TRBJ1-5

cdr3_aa: CASSVGLAGEGEQYF
cdr3_nt: TGTGCCAGCAGCGTCGGACTAGCGGGAGAGGGCGAGCAGTACTTC
clone_size: .
v_call: TRBV9
d_call: TRBD2
j_call: TRBJ2-7

cdr3_aa: CASSAGGSYEQYF
cdr3_nt: TGTGCCAGTAGTGCGGGGGGTTCCTACGAGCAGTACTTC
clone_size: .
v_call: TRBV19
d_call: TRBD2
j_call: TRBJ2-7

cdr3_aa: CAWRGQGAVNGYTF
cdr3_nt: TGTGCCTGGAGAGGGCAGGGGGCCGTCAATGGCTACACCTTC
clone_size: .
v_call: TRBV30
d_call: TRBD1
j_call: TRBJ1-2

cdr3_aa: CASSLIPGLSGRREQFF
cdr3_nt: TGTGCCAGCAGCTTAATACCGGGACTAAGCGGGCGGCGCGAGCAGTTCTTC
clone_size: .
v_call: TRBV7-9
d_call: TRBD2
j_call: TRBJ2-1